What follows are 2 T cell receptor beta chains derived from one specimen sequenced in a study of blood T cells in healthy people across ages (dated by TCRdb to about 2015). To prepare the library, 5' RACE was applied. Sequencing relied on an Illumina HiSeq 2500. A second PCR of about 7 to 12 cycles was performed with a sample-barcoded 5' primer and a J-beta primer mix. In TCRdb, the public reads were trimmed at Q25 with fastp and aligned with MiXCR, with productive beta chains retained. Each entry is one CDR3 protein sequence, shown with its most common DNA and genes. The sample records hundreds of thousands of distinct CDR3 sequences, around half of which are singletons. The ten largest make up 25% to 35% of the sample. Source material: blood. These receptors all stem from a woman aged 55-69 years in good health.

V gene TRBV15 combines with J gene TRBJ2-1; D perhaps matches TRBD2 (5 bases). In germline, CDR1 is LNHNV, CDR2 YYDKDF (reference sequence). This CDR3 spans 14 amino acids. Trimming took off 0 bases at V and 9 bases at J, with 12 bases between the two ends. In DNA form, the CDR3 reads TGTGCCACCAGCAGAGAATTCGAACGGGGTGAGCAGTTCTTC. Its protein is CATSREFERGEQFF.

This chain links TRBV7-2 with TRBJ2-3, with D unresolved. Trimming took off 0 bases at V and 6 bases at J, with 10 bases between the two ends. The CDR3 spans 14 residues. Germline lookup yields CDR1 SGHTA and CDR2 FQGNSA. The CDR3 protein is CASSLAVFSDTQYF. As DNA, the CDR3 is TGTGCCAGCAGCTTAGCGGTGTTCAGTGATACGCAGTATTTT.